These T cell receptor beta chains were read from a single sample in a study of control samples from healthy donors and cancer patients. Profiled with immunoSEQ multiplex PCR; TCRdb holds only in-frame clones, not every one. The sample lists about 130,000 clones; 75% to 95% were seen once. The source material was blood. These TCRs come from a man younger than 30 in good health. Both conserved end residues are part of each CDR3. A D gene is named only where the DNA matches it firmly. Only part of the rows carry a size: once, few, many, or a class if the clone is expanded.

TRBV5-1	TRBD1	TRBJ1-5	-	CASSPDGQGNQPQHF	TGCGCCAGCAGCCCTGACGGACAGGGAAATCAGCCCCAGCATTTT
TRBV6-4	-	TRBJ1-1	-	CASSQQANTEAFF	TGTGCCAGCAGCCAGCAGGCGAACACTGAAGCTTTCTTT
TRBV6-6	-	TRBJ1-3	-	CASSQNGNTIYF	TGTGCCAGCAGCCAGAATGGAAACACCATATATTTT
TRBV29-1	-	TRBJ1-1	-	CSVALRLNTEAFF	TGCAGCGTTGCCCTCCGGTTGAACACTGAAGCTTTCTTT
TRBV10-3	-	TRBJ2-7	-	CAIGESYEQYF	TGTGCCATCGGGGAATCCTACGAGCAGTACTTC
TRBV3-1/TRBV3-2	-	TRBJ1-5	-	CASSPSRSNQPQHF	TGTGCCAGCAGCCCCTCCCGGAGCAATCAGCCCCAGCATTTT
TRBV6-2/TRBV6-3	TRBD1	TRBJ1-1	-	CASSYEGTGKAFF	TGTGCCAGCAGTTACGAGGGGACAGGGAAAGCTTTCTTT
TRBV4-3	-	TRBJ2-2	-	CASSQRPAGGGTGELFF	TGCGCCAGCAGCCAACGTCCCGCGGGTGGGGGCACCGGGGAGCTGTTTTTT
TRBV20-1	-	TRBJ1-2	-	CSASLENNYGYTF	TGCAGTGCTAGTTTGGAGAATAACTATGGCTACACCTTC
TRBV20-1	-	TRBJ2-1	-	CSASPPDYWGNEQFF	TGCAGTGCTAGTCCCCCGGACTATTGGGGGAATGAGCAGTTCTTC
TRBV7-7	-	TRBJ1-2	-	CASTLGGGSYGYTF	TGTGCTAGCACCCTGGGGGGGGGATCCTATGGCTACACCTTC
TRBV5-4	TRBD2	TRBJ2-1	-	CASSLGGRTSGYNEQFF	TGTGCCAGCAGCTTGGGGGGACGGACTAGTGGGTACAATGAGCAGTTCTTC
TRBV27	-	TRBJ1-5	-	CASRRDLNQPQHF	TGTGCCAGCAGGCGGGACCTCAATCAGCCCCAGCATTTT
TRBV2	TRBD2	TRBJ2-3	-	CASSEITLAGTSTDTQYF	TGTGCCAGCAGTGAGATCACGCTAGCGGGGACTAGCACAGATACGCAGTATTTT
TRBV10-2	TRBD2	TRBJ2-3	once	CASSNGRASGRTSTDTQYF	TGCGCCAGCAGTAACGGTCGGGCTAGCGGGAGGACTAGCACAGATACGCAGTATTTT
TRBV20-1	-	TRBJ1-6	-	CSAHSPLHF	TGCAGTGCTCATTCACCCCTCCACTTT
TRBV28	TRBD1	TRBJ2-1	-	CASSYAGTGEFF	TGTGCCAGCAGTTACGCCGGGACAGGGGAGTTCTTC
TRBV6-4	-	TRBJ2-2	-	CASSDSGRPNTGELFF	TGTGCCAGCAGTGACTCTGGGAGACCAAACACCGGGGAGCTGTTTTTT